A single sample gave rise to the 18 T cell receptor beta chains below, sequenced in a study of tumor and adjacent non-tumor tissue in lung cancer. This sample's RNA came from whole unsorted tissue. The library came from three nested PCR rounds adapted from ARM-PCR protocols. TCRdb re-called the multiplex PCR reads with MiXCR, one entry per CDR3 protein. The sample consists of under 95,000 distinct CDR3 sequences, around 64% of them appearing once. Specimen: lung tumor tissue. The receptors were gathered from a man between 60 and 75 years old with non-small cell lung cancer.

As to this clonotype: This may stem from a read error, because a much larger clone lies one nucleotide away. The chain employs TRBV24-1 and TRBJ2-7, with D possibly matching TRBD1 (6 bases). V shed 6 bases and J shed 8 bases, with 28 bases lying between them. This CDR3 region has 17 residues. Germline CDR1 reads KGHDR; CDR2 reads SFDVKD. Written as DNA, the CDR3 is TGTGCCACCAGTTTCATCGAGGACAGTGGATTCCTATACAAGCAGTACTTC. This sequence encodes CATSFIEDSGFLYKQYF.

Points on this clonotype: The junction and the germline gene differ at one end; a read error may be behind it. The chain joins TRBV11-3 to TRBJ2-1; D possibly uses TRBD1 or TRBD2 (5 bases each). The CDR3 length is 15 residues. Germline V gene data show CDR1 as SGHNT and CDR2 as YENEEA. The CDR3 DNA is TGTGCCAGCAGCTTAACCGGGACGTATAACAATGAGCAGCTTTTC. Its protein product is CASSLTGTYNNEQLF.

Turning to this clonotype: The junction departs from germline at one end; a sequencing error may be responsible. The chain combines TRBV6-9 with TRBJ1-2; D unresolved. Germline loops: CDR1 MNHGY, CDR2 SVAAGI. The CDR3 loop spans 19 amino acids. CDR3 DNA sequence: TGTGCCAGCTGTTATTGCTGTCCACCACGGCCTACGTCCATCTATGGCTACACCTTC. This translates into CASCYCCPPRPTSIYGYTF.

Comment on this clonotype: One junction end disagrees with the germline gene, perhaps due to a read error. The chain links TRBV12-3 or TRBV12-4 to TRBJ2-1; D ambiguous. The CDR3 length is 12 residues. The CDR3 is CTSSFLIDEQFF. CDR3 in DNA: TGTACCAGCAGTTTCTTGATCGATGAGCAGTTCTTC.

Concerning this clonotype: A much larger clone lies one base from this, so it may be a read error. The J gene is TRBJ2-3, the V gene TRBV20-1; TRBD2 agrees at 10 bases. This CDR3 is built from 16 residues. The germline gives CDR1 DFQATT, CDR2 SNEGSKA (reference sequence). CDR3 nucleotide sequence: TGCAGCTACCTAGCGGGAGTCGATCGGGCCACAGATACGCAGTATTTT. Translating gives CSYLAGVDRATDTQYF.

The V call is TRBV5-1, the J call TRBJ2-1, with 13 bases matching TRBD2. Germline values: CDR1 SGHRS, CDR2 YFSETQ. V was clipped by 0 bases and J by 9 bases; unmatched bases: 9. The CDR3 consists of 17 residues. The CDR3 bases are TGCGCCAGCAGCTTGGGCAAGACTAGCGGGAGGCAGAGTGAGCAGTTCTTC. Translation gives CASSLGKTSGRQSEQFF.

This clonotype has just one count. This may be a read error: a much more frequent sequence differs by one nucleotide. This sequence joins TRBV5-1 and TRBJ2-3; TRBD1 aligns across 9 bases. This CDR3 comprises 16 residues. Germline V gene lookup returns CDR1 SGHRS and CDR2 YFSETQ. The CDR3 loop reads CASSLTGQGLTDMQYF. The CDR3 DNA is TGCGCCAGCAGCTTGACGGGACAGGGCCTCACAGATATGCAGTATTTT. The variable domain in full, with the rest retrieved from reference TRBV5-1 and TRBJ2-3, is KAGVTQTPRYLIKTRGQQVTLSCSPISGHRSVSWYQQTPGQGLQFLFEYFSETQRNKGNFPGRFSGRQFSNSRSEMNVSTLELGDSALYLCASSLTGQGLTDMQYFGPGTRLTVL.

The count of this clonotype is one. Given the absence of the conserved phenylalanine or tryptophan at the CDR3 end, a read error is likely. The DNA is left out, because the CDR3 cannot be placed on it with certainty; the CDR3 is given as TCRdb lists it. The chain uses TRBV4-1 and TRBJ2-3; the D call TRBD1 from the table was never checked on the DNA. The CDR3 comprises 13 residues, both ends counted. Germline CDR1 MGHRA, CDR2 YSYEKL. CDR3 amino acids: CASSQDRDYTHYL.

Regarding this clonotype: One end of the junction fails to match germline, which may point to a read error. This chain uses TRBV4-3 with TRBJ2-1; tentative D call: TRBD1 (6 bases). Per the germline V gene, CDR1 is LGHNA and CDR2 is YSLEER. CDR3 size: 13 residues. CDR3 protein: CTSSHQDSNEQFF. CDR3 in DNA: TGCACCAGCAGCCACCAGGACAGCAATGAACAGTTCTTC.

The rearrangement uses TRBV20-1 and TRBJ1-5; D not resolved. The V gene's germline CDR1 is DFQATT and CDR2 SNEGSKA (reference sequence). The CDR3 consists of 15 residues. The V and J ends lost 5 bases and 2 bases respectively, with 16 bases between them. The CDR3: CSAQDTGGGNQPQHF. DNA for the CDR3: TGCAGTGCTCAAGACACGGGAGGAGGCAATCAGCCCCAGCATTTT.

Of note for this clonotype: Germline and junction disagree at one end, which may indicate a read error. The chain couples TRBV11-3 to TRBJ2-1; D is perhaps TRBD2 (6 bases). The germline gives CDR1 SGHNT, CDR2 YENEEA. The CDR3 has 15 residues. In DNA form, the CDR3 reads TGTGCCAGCAGCTTAGAGGGACGGGGGATAGATGAGCAGCTCTTC. It codes for CASSLEGRGIDEQLF.

Worth noting for this clonotype: The junction shows a germline mismatch at one end, possibly a read error. V gene TRBV7-2 combines with J gene TRBJ2-7, with D perhaps TRBD2 (5 bases). Germline V gives CDR1 SGHTA, CDR2 FQGNSA. CDR3 length equals 14 residues. The CDR3 DNA reads TGTGCCAGCAGCTTCGGTGGGAGTTCCTACAAGCAGTACTTC. Protein: CASSFGGSSYKQYF.

This clonotype occurred many times. The rearrangement links TRBV5-1 to TRBJ1-1; D remains unclear. CDR1 SGHRS and CDR2 YFSETQ come from the germline V gene. This CDR3 comprises 11 residues. V lost 5 bases to trimming and J lost 8 bases, with 10 bases between them. CDR3 sequence reads: CASSGSAEAFF. The CDR3 region has the DNA TGCGCCAGCAGTGGGTCAGCAGAAGCTTTCTTT.

Regarding this clonotype: The junction departs from germline at one end; a sequencing error may be responsible. This sequence joins TRBV29-1 and TRBJ2-5, with no clear D. Germline CDR1 and CDR2: SQVTM and ANQGSEA. The CDR3 spans 13 residues. The CDR3 sequence is CNVAWGSQESQYF. The DNA for the CDR3 is TGCAACGTTGCTTGGGGATCGCAGGAGAGCCAGTACTTC.

As for this clonotype: A much larger clone differs from this one at a single base, so this may be a read error. The gene calls are TRBV6-2 or TRBV6-3 and TRBJ2-7; either TRBD1 or TRBD2 may fit D (6 bases each). Germline loops: CDR1 MNHEY, CDR2 SVGEGT. Trimming pared 4 bases from V and 6 bases from J, leaving 16 bases between. This CDR3 is 14 amino acids long. The CDR3 DNA sequence: TGTGCCAGCAGTTCACAGGGACTGGTGTTCGAGCAGTACTTC. Residues: CASSSQGLVFEQYF.

Of note for this clonotype: At one boundary the junction diverges from the germline segment, which might be a read error. The chain is built from TRBV20-1 and TRBJ2-7, with 8 positions matching TRBD2. This CDR3 region has 15 residues. Germline CDR1 reads DFQATT; CDR2 reads SNEGSKA (reference sequence). The CDR3 loop is CSAAPVAGGVYGQYF. CDR3 nucleotides: TGCAGTGCCGCCCCAGTTGCGGGAGGAGTCTACGGGCAGTACTTC.

Turning to this clonotype: One junction end does not reproduce the germline sequence, and a read error may be involved. The rearrangement joins TRBV6-6 to TRBJ1-2; TRBD1 is a possible D gene (5 bases). Per germline, CDR1 MNHNY and CDR2 SVGAGI (reference sequence). The CDR3 spans 13 residues. DNA of the CDR3: TGTGCCTGCAGTCCCGGGGACCGCTATGGTTACACCTTC. Residues: CACSPGDRYGYTF.

The chain combines TRBV14 with TRBJ2-1; D possibly uses TRBD1 or TRBD2 (5 bases each). The CDR3 is 15 residues long. V lost 3 bases and J 0 bases, leaving 9 bases between the germline ends. Germline CDR1 reads SGHDN; CDR2 reads FVKESK. This chain's CDR3 is CASSQGPSSYNEQFF. CDR3 nucleotide sequence: TGTGCCAGCAGCCAGGGACCTTCCTCCTACAATGAGCAGTTCTTC.